This is a list of T cell receptor beta chains from one sample in a study of blood T cell repertoires in COVID-19. Some clones are missing from TCRdb's copy, which holds only in-frame ones; the method was immunoSEQ multiplex PCR. The sample carries some 300,000 clones, around 87% recorded once. Sequencing input: peripheral blood. The source is a woman aged 40 to 50 with COVID-19, enrolled during active disease. Both conserved end residues are part of each CDR3. The D gene is left open where the match is weak. Clone sizes are given selectively: once, few, many, or a class where the clone is expanded.

V gene: TRBV7-2
clone size: once
J gene: TRBJ2-5
D gene: NA
CDR3 DNA: TGTGCCAGCACCTACACGGGGGGCGAGACCCAGTACTTC
CDR3 protein: CASTYTGGETQYF

V gene: TRBV3-1/TRBV3-2
clone size: NA
J gene: TRBJ1-1
D gene: TRBD1
CDR3 DNA: TGTGCCAGCAGCCTTAGGGGGACAGGGTTGGCAATTGAAGCTTTCTTT
CDR3 protein: CASSLRGTGLAIEAFF

V gene: TRBV19
clone size: NA
J gene: TRBJ1-1
D gene: NA
CDR3 DNA: TGTGCCAGTAGCCCCAGGAAGGTGCCCCCATTGAACACTGAAGCTTTCTTT
CDR3 protein: CASSPRKVPPLNTEAFF

V gene: TRBV7-3
clone size: NA
J gene: TRBJ1-1
D gene: TRBD1
CDR3 DNA: TGTGCCAGCAGCTTGAGACAGGGCACTGAAGCTTTCTTT
CDR3 protein: CASSLRQGTEAFF

V gene: TRBV7-9
clone size: NA
J gene: TRBJ2-7
D gene: TRBD1
CDR3 DNA: TGTGCCAGCAGCCCTGGGACAGGGGAACGACAGCAGTACTTC
CDR3 protein: CASSPGTGERQQYF

V gene: TRBV5-4
clone size: NA
J gene: TRBJ2-6
D gene: NA
CDR3 DNA: TGTGCCAGCAGCCTGACAGGACCCGAGGTCCTGACTTTC
CDR3 protein: CASSLTGPEVLTF

V gene: TRBV19
clone size: NA
J gene: TRBJ2-1
D gene: NA
CDR3 DNA: TGTGCCAGTAGTATACAGACATTATACAATGAGCAGTTCTTC
CDR3 protein: CASSIQTLYNEQFF

V gene: TRBV28
clone size: NA
J gene: TRBJ1-5
D gene: NA
CDR3 DNA: TGTGCCAGCAGTTTATCCCAGGGCCAGCATTTT
CDR3 protein: CASSLSQGQHF

V gene: TRBV28
clone size: NA
J gene: TRBJ2-7
D gene: TRBD1
CDR3 DNA: TGTGCCAGCAGTTTTGACAGGGGTAGGTCTCCGAGGGGCGAGCAGTACTTC
CDR3 protein: CASSFDRGRSPRGEQYF

V gene: TRBV5-4
clone size: NA
J gene: TRBJ2-7
D gene: TRBD1
CDR3 DNA: TGTGCCAGCAGTTTCAGGACCCGGACAGAGACAGGGGGTGAGCAGTACTTC
CDR3 protein: CASSFRTRTETGGEQYF

V gene: TRBV3-1/TRBV3-2
clone size: NA
J gene: TRBJ1-2
D gene: NA
CDR3 DNA: TGTGCCAGCAGCCGGAAGGGGGGGTATGGCTACACCTTC
CDR3 protein: CASSRKGGYGYTF

V gene: TRBV19
clone size: NA
J gene: TRBJ1-5
D gene: TRBD1
CDR3 DNA: TGTGCCAGTAGCGGGGACAGGGGGATGTATAGCAATCAGCCCCAGCATTTT
CDR3 protein: CASSGDRGMYSNQPQHF

V gene: TRBV28
clone size: NA
J gene: TRBJ1-5
D gene: NA
CDR3 DNA: TGTGCCAGCAGCAGACGGACGGGGGTGAGGGAGCCCCAGCATTTT
CDR3 protein: CASSRRTGVREPQHF

V gene: TRBV5-1
clone size: NA
J gene: TRBJ2-5
D gene: TRBD1
CDR3 DNA: TGCGCCAGCAGCTTGGCACCGTATCCAGGGGGAGAACAAGAGACCCAGTACTTC
CDR3 protein: CASSLAPYPGGEQETQYF

V gene: TRBV5-1
clone size: NA
J gene: TRBJ2-2
D gene: TRBD2
CDR3 DNA: TGCGCCAGCAGCCGTAGACCGGGACTAGCGGGAGACACCGGGGAGCTGTTTTTT
CDR3 protein: CASSRRPGLAGDTGELFF

V gene: TRBV15
clone size: NA
J gene: TRBJ1-2
D gene: TRBD1
CDR3 DNA: TGTGCCACCAGCAGAGATGGGGGACAGGGGGCTCTGGGCTATGGCTACACCTTC
CDR3 protein: CATSRDGGQGALGYGYTF

V gene: TRBV10-3
clone size: NA
J gene: TRBJ2-7
D gene: TRBD2
CDR3 DNA: TGTGCCATCGGGGGGGATAGATCGGGGCCGACCCCTTACGAGCAGTACTTC
CDR3 protein: CAIGGDRSGPTPYEQYF

V gene: TRBV6-5
clone size: NA
J gene: TRBJ2-4
D gene: TRBD1
CDR3 DNA: TGTGCCAGCAGTTACACAGCAGGGGGCATTCAGTACTTC
CDR3 protein: CASSYTAGGIQYF

V gene: TRBV6-5
clone size: NA
J gene: TRBJ1-6
D gene: NA
CDR3 DNA: TGTGCCAGCAGTTATAAGGACAGCCAACCCCTCCACTTT
CDR3 protein: CASSYKDSQPLHF

V gene: TRBV7-2
clone size: NA
J gene: TRBJ1-5
D gene: NA
CDR3 DNA: TGTGCCAGCAGCTTAGTGCCGGGGGTGGCGGACCAGCCCCAGCATTTT
CDR3 protein: CASSLVPGVADQPQHF

V gene: TRBV28
clone size: NA
J gene: TRBJ2-1
D gene: NA
CDR3 DNA: TGTGCCAGCACGGGAGTCCCCTACAATGAGCAGTTCTTC
CDR3 protein: CASTGVPYNEQFF

V gene: TRBV27
clone size: NA
J gene: TRBJ2-7
D gene: TRBD2
CDR3 DNA: TGTGCCAGCAGTAGAACCCGTAGCGGGGGCGCTTCTGAATCCTACGAGCAGTACTTC
CDR3 protein: CASSRTRSGGASESYEQYF

V gene: TRBV19
clone size: once
J gene: TRBJ1-1
D gene: TRBD1
CDR3 DNA: TGTGCCAGTAGTCCAAGTCCGGGACAGGTGAACACTGAAGCTTTCTTT
CDR3 protein: CASSPSPGQVNTEAFF

V gene: TRBV4-3
clone size: NA
J gene: TRBJ1-1
D gene: NA
CDR3 DNA: TGCGCCAGCAGCCAAGATTCTGGGAGGGGGTTCACTGAAGCTTTCTTT
CDR3 protein: CASSQDSGRGFTEAFF

V gene: TRBV5-1
clone size: few
J gene: TRBJ2-1
D gene: TRBD2
CDR3 DNA: TGCGCCAGCAGCTTGGAACTAGCGAGCTACAATGAGCAGTTCTTC
CDR3 protein: CASSLELASYNEQFF

V gene: TRBV20-1
clone size: NA
J gene: TRBJ2-5
D gene: NA
CDR3 DNA: TGCAGTGCTAGTGCCAGTCCAACCCAGTACTTC
CDR3 protein: CSASASPTQYF

V gene: TRBV6-5
clone size: NA
J gene: TRBJ1-1
D gene: NA
CDR3 DNA: TGTGCCAGCAGTAAGGACAGGAACACTGAAGCTTTCTTT
CDR3 protein: CASSKDRNTEAFF

V gene: TRBV19
clone size: NA
J gene: TRBJ1-5
D gene: TRBD1
CDR3 DNA: TGTGCCAGTAGTAAACCGACAGGGTCAGGGGATCAGCCCCAGCATTTT
CDR3 protein: CASSKPTGSGDQPQHF

V gene: TRBV9
clone size: NA
J gene: TRBJ2-7
D gene: TRBD1
CDR3 DNA: TGTGCCAGCAGCGAAGGGACAGGCCCTTCCTACGAGCAGTACTTC
CDR3 protein: CASSEGTGPSYEQYF

V gene: TRBV7-2
clone size: NA
J gene: TRBJ2-7
D gene: TRBD2
CDR3 DNA: TGTGCCAGCAGCCTACGGACTAGCGGGGATAGTTCCTACGAGCAGTACTTC
CDR3 protein: CASSLRTSGDSSYEQYF

V gene: TRBV2
clone size: few
J gene: TRBJ1-2
D gene: TRBD1
CDR3 DNA: TGTGCCAGCAGTGTCCGGGACAGTCCTCTCTTC
CDR3 protein: CASSVRDSPLF

V gene: TRBV19
clone size: NA
J gene: TRBJ2-3
D gene: TRBD1
CDR3 DNA: TGTGCCAGTAGTCTATCAGGACAGGGAGGAGATACGCAGTATTTT
CDR3 protein: CASSLSGQGGDTQYF

V gene: TRBV6-5
clone size: NA
J gene: TRBJ2-1
D gene: TRBD2
CDR3 DNA: TGTGCCACCCTAGCGGGACCCTACAATGAGCAGTTCTTC
CDR3 protein: CATLAGPYNEQFF

V gene: TRBV29-1
clone size: NA
J gene: TRBJ2-7
D gene: NA
CDR3 DNA: TGCAGCGTAAACAGGGACGCAGACTACGAGCAGTACTTC
CDR3 protein: CSVNRDADYEQYF

V gene: TRBV27
clone size: NA
J gene: TRBJ1-1
D gene: NA
CDR3 DNA: TGTGCCAGCAGGACGCTCGGACAGTCAGATGGTGAAGCTTTCTTT
CDR3 protein: CASRTLGQSDGEAFF

V gene: TRBV5-5
clone size: NA
J gene: TRBJ2-5
D gene: TRBD1
CDR3 DNA: TGTGCCAGCAGCTTGCGCAGACAGGGGGCGTGGGAGACCCAGTACTTC
CDR3 protein: CASSLRRQGAWETQYF

V gene: TRBV5-4
clone size: NA
J gene: TRBJ2-2
D gene: NA
CDR3 DNA: TGTGCCAGCAGCATTAGCAGCACCGGGGAGCTGTTTTTT
CDR3 protein: CASSISSTGELFF

V gene: TRBV9
clone size: once
J gene: TRBJ2-1
D gene: TRBD2
CDR3 DNA: TGTGCCAGCAGCGTAGCCCCCCCTCGACTAGCCCGAACCGATGAGCAGTTCTTC
CDR3 protein: CASSVAPPRLARTDEQFF

V gene: TRBV6-5
clone size: once
J gene: TRBJ2-5
D gene: TRBD1
CDR3 DNA: TGTGCCAGCAGGCGACAGGGGCCACGCGTGGAGACCCAGTACTTC
CDR3 protein: CASRRQGPRVETQYF

V gene: TRBV6-5
clone size: NA
J gene: TRBJ1-4
D gene: NA
CDR3 DNA: TGTGCCAGCAGCCTCAGGGAAACTAATGAAAAACTGTTTTTT
CDR3 protein: CASSLRETNEKLFF

V gene: TRBV6-2/TRBV6-3
clone size: NA
J gene: TRBJ1-4
D gene: NA
CDR3 DNA: TGTGCCAGCAGCCACGATGCAGGGACACCGAATGAAAAACTGTTTTTT
CDR3 protein: CASSHDAGTPNEKLFF

V gene: TRBV4-3
clone size: NA
J gene: TRBJ1-2
D gene: TRBD1
CDR3 DNA: TGCGCCAGCAGCCACCAAGGACAGGGCCTCTTTGGTGGCTACACCTTC
CDR3 protein: CASSHQGQGLFGGYTF

V gene: TRBV30
clone size: NA
J gene: TRBJ2-7
D gene: NA
CDR3 DNA: TGTGCCTGGAGTTCCGACACTTCCTACGAGCAGTACTTC
CDR3 protein: CAWSSDTSYEQYF

V gene: TRBV7-3
clone size: NA
J gene: TRBJ2-3
D gene: NA
CDR3 DNA: TGTGCCAGCAGCCCTAACCCTGGACTCACCACCTTGGCGTATTTT
CDR3 protein: CASSPNPGLTTLAYF

V gene: TRBV2
clone size: NA
J gene: TRBJ2-7
D gene: TRBD1
CDR3 DNA: TGTGCCAGCAGGCAGACAGGGAACGAGCAGTACTTC
CDR3 protein: CASRQTGNEQYF

V gene: TRBV6-2/TRBV6-3
clone size: once
J gene: TRBJ1-4
D gene: TRBD1
CDR3 DNA: TGTGCCAGCAGTTACTCCGGGCAGGGGGCCATTAATGAAAAACTGTTTTTT
CDR3 protein: CASSYSGQGAINEKLFF

V gene: TRBV5-1
clone size: NA
J gene: TRBJ2-7
D gene: TRBD1
CDR3 DNA: TGCGCCAGCAGCCGTTCTGGGACAGGGGGCTACGAGCAGTACTTC
CDR3 protein: CASSRSGTGGYEQYF

V gene: TRBV9
clone size: NA
J gene: TRBJ1-6
D gene: NA
CDR3 DNA: TGTGCCAGCAGCGTAGACGGGGTAAGCTCACCCCTCCACTTT
CDR3 protein: CASSVDGVSSPLHF

V gene: TRBV18
clone size: NA
J gene: TRBJ2-1
D gene: TRBD2
CDR3 DNA: TGTGCCAGCTCACCACGGCTAGCGGGAGTTAATGAGCAGTTCTTC
CDR3 protein: CASSPRLAGVNEQFF

V gene: TRBV25-1
clone size: once
J gene: TRBJ1-3
D gene: NA
CDR3 DNA: TGTGCCAGCAGTGATCCTCATACCAGACAGGACATTAGAAACACCATATATTTT
CDR3 protein: CASSDPHTRQDIRNTIYF

V gene: TRBV11-3
clone size: NA
J gene: TRBJ2-3
D gene: TRBD2
CDR3 DNA: TGTGCCAGCAGCCCCGGGGCGGGAGTAAGCACAGATACGCAGTATTTT
CDR3 protein: CASSPGAGVSTDTQYF

V gene: TRBV2
clone size: NA
J gene: TRBJ1-5
D gene: NA
CDR3 DNA: TGTGCCAGCAGTGAATATCCTCAGCCCCAGCATTTT
CDR3 protein: CASSEYPQPQHF

V gene: TRBV27
clone size: NA
J gene: TRBJ1-1
D gene: NA
CDR3 DNA: TGTGCCAGCATCGATAGACTAAGGACGGAGATGAACACTGAAGCTTTCTTT
CDR3 protein: CASIDRLRTEMNTEAFF

V gene: TRBV27
clone size: NA
J gene: TRBJ1-1
D gene: TRBD1
CDR3 DNA: TGTGCCAGCAGTTCTACACAGGGGCTGAACACTGAAGCTTTCTTT
CDR3 protein: CASSSTQGLNTEAFF

V gene: TRBV2
clone size: NA
J gene: TRBJ1-2
D gene: TRBD1
CDR3 DNA: TGTGCCGGAGAGTTAGAAGGGGGACAGGAAAGTGGCTACACCTTC
CDR3 protein: CAGELEGGQESGYTF

V gene: TRBV29-1
clone size: NA
J gene: TRBJ1-4
D gene: TRBD1
CDR3 DNA: TGCAGCGGCCGGGACAGGGGTGAAAAACTGTTTTTT
CDR3 protein: CSGRDRGEKLFF

V gene: TRBV28
clone size: NA
J gene: TRBJ2-5
D gene: NA
CDR3 DNA: TGTGCCAGCTCTGGGGGGTTACAGACCCAAGAGACCCAGTACTTC
CDR3 protein: CASSGGLQTQETQYF

V gene: TRBV14
clone size: NA
J gene: TRBJ1-2
D gene: NA
CDR3 DNA: TGTGCCAGCAGCCCACAGATGAACTATGGCTACACCTTC
CDR3 protein: CASSPQMNYGYTF

V gene: TRBV10-3
clone size: NA
J gene: TRBJ1-1
D gene: NA
CDR3 DNA: TGTGCCATCAGTGAGTCGACGGGGGTTAACACTGAAGCTTTCTTT
CDR3 protein: CAISESTGVNTEAFF